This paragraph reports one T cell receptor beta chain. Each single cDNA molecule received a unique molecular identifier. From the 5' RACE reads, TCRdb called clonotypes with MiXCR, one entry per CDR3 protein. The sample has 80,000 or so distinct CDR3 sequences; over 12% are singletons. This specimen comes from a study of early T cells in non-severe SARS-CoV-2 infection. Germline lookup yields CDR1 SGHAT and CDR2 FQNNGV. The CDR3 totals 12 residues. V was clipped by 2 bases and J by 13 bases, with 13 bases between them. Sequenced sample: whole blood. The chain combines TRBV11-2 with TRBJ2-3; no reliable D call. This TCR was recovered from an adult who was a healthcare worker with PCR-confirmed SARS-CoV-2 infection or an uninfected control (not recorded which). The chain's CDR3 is CASSLSDLDEYF. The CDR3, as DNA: TGTGCCAGCAGCTTATCAGATCTGGACGAGTATTTT.